This T cell receptor beta chain was identified during a study of shared clonotypes between healthy human individuals. V lost 3 bases, J lost 7 bases, and 19 bases lay in between. Looked up from germline, CDR1 is MGHRA and CDR2 is YSYEKL. The CDR3 spans 17 residues. This clone was found many times. Profiled with immunoSEQ multiplex PCR; TCRdb holds only in-frame clones, not every one. Here the sample spans about 510,000 clones, about three quarters being singletons. What was sequenced was PBMCs. The chain combines TRBV4-1 with TRBJ1-6, with D tentatively TRBD1 (5 bases). This receptor was taken from a woman in her thirties or forties in good health. Some clones in this sample may be carry-over from other donors' samples. The CDR3 loop is CASSQDTRGRLNSPLHF. Here the CDR3 DNA reads TGCGCCAGCAGCCAGGATACAAGGGGCCGGCTGAATTCACCCCTCCACTTT.